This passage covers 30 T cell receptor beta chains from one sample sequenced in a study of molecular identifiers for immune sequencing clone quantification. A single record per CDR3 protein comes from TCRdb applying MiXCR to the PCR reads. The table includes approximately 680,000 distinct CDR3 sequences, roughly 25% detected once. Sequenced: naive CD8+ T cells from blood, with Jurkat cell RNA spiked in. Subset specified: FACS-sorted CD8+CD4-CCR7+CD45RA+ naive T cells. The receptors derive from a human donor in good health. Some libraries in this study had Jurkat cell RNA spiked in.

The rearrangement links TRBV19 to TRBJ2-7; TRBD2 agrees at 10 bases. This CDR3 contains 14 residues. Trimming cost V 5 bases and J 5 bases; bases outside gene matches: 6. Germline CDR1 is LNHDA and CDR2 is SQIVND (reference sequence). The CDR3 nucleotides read TGTGCCAGTAGTCCAGCGGGGGGGCAGAACGAGCAGTACTTC. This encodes CASSPAGGQNEQYF.

CDR3 in amino acids: CASSSPTSGVIKTQYF. The CDR3 DNA reads as TGTGCCAGCAGCTCACCGACTAGCGGGGTTATTAAGACCCAGTACTTC. The chain recombines TRBV11-2 with TRBJ2-5; 11 positions agree with TRBD2. Losses at the gene ends were 4 bases for V and 6 bases for J; bases not matched to a gene: 10. CDR1 and CDR2 from the germline V gene are SGHAT and FQNNGV. This CDR3 has 16 residues. Complete variable domain (other parts from reference TRBV11-2 and TRBJ2-5): EAGVAQSPRYKIIEKRQSVAFWCNPISGHATLYWYQQILGQGPKLLIQFQNNGVVDDSQLPKDRFSAERLKGVDSTLKIQPAKLEDSAVYLCASSSPTSGVIKTQYFGPGTRLLVL.

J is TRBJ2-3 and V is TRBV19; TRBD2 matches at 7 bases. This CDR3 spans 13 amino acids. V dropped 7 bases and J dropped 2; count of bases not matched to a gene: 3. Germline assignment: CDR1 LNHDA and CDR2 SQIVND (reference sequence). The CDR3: CASISGDTDTQYF. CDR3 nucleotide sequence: TGTGCCAGTATAAGCGGGGACACAGATACGCAGTATTTT.

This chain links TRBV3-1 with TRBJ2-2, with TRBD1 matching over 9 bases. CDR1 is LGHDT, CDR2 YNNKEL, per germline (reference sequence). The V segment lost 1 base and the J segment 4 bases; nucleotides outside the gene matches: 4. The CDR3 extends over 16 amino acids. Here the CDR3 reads CASSQGTGDITGELFF. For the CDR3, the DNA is TGTGCCAGCAGCCAAGGGACAGGGGATATCACCGGGGAGCTGTTTTTT.

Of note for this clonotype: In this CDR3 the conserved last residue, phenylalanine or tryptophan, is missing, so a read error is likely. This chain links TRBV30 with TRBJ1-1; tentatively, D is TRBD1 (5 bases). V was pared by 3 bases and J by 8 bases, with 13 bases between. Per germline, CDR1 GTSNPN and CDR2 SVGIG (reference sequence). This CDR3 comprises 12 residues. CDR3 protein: CAWSVLGTEAFL. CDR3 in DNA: TGTGCCTGGAGCGTCCTCGGGACGGAAGCTTTCCTT.

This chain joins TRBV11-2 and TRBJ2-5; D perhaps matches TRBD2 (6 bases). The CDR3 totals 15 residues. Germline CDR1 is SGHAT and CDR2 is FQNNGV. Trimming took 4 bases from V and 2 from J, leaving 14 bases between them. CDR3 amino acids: CASSSGTRTQETQYF. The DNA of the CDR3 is TGTGCCAGCAGCTCAGGGACTCGCACACAAGAGACCCAGTACTTC. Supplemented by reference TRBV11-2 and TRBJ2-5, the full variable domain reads EAGVAQSPRYKIIEKRQSVAFWCNPISGHATLYWYQQILGQGPKLLIQFQNNGVVDDSQLPKDRFSAERLKGVDSTLKIQPAKLEDSAVYLCASSSGTRTQETQYFGPGTRLLVL.

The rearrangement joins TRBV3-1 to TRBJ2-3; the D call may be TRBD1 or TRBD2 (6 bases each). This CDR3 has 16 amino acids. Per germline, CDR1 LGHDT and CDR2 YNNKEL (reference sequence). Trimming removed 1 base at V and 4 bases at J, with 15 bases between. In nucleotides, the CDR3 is TGTGCCAGCAGCCAAGTAACGGGGGCTCCGGCAGATACGCAGTATTTT. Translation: CASSQVTGAPADTQYF.

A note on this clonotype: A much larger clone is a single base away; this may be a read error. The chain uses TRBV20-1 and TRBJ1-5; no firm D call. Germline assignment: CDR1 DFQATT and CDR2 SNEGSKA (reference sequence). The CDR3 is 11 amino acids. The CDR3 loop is CSARINPPQHF. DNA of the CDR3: TGCAGTGCTAGAATTAATCCGCCCCAGCATTTT.

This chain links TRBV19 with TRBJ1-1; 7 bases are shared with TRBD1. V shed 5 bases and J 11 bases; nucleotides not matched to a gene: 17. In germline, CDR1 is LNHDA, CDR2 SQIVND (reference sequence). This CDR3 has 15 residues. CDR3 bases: TGTGCCAGTAGTCCAGACAGGGACCTTCTAACGACTGCTTTCTTT. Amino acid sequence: CASSPDRDLLTTAFF.

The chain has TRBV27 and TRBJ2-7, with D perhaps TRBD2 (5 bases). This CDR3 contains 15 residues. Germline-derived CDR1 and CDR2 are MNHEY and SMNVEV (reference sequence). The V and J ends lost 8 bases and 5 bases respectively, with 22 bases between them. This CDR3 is CASGPTGVVVHEQYF. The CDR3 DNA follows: TGTGCCAGCGGACCCACCGGGGTAGTGGTCCACGAGCAGTACTTC.

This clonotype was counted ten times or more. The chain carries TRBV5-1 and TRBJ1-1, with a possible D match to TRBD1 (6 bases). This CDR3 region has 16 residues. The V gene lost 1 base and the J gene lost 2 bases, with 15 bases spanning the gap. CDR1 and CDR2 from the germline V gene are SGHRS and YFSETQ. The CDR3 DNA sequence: TGCGCCAGCAGCTTGAGGGACGTGACAGGAAACACTGAAGCTTTCTTT. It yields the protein CASSLRDVTGNTEAFF.

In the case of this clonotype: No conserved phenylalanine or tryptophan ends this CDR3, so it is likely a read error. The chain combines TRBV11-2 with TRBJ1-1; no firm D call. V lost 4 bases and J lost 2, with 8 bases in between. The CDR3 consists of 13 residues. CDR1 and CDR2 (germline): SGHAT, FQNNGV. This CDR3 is CASSYGVNTEAFV. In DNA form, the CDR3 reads TGTGCCAGCAGCTACGGGGTTAACACTGAAGCTTTCGTT.

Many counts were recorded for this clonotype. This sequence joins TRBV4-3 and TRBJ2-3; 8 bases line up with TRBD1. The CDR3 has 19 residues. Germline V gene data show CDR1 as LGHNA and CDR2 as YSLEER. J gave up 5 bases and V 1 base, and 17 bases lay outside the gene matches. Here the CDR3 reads CASSQGALRTGRLRDTQYF. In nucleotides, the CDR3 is TGCGCCAGCAGCCAAGGAGCTCTCAGGACAGGGAGGTTGAGAGATACGCAGTATTTT.

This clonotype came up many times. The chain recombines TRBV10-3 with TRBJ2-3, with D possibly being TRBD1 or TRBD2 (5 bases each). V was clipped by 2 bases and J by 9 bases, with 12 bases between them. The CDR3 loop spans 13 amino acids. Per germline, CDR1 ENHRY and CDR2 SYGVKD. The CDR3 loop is CAISEGGIDTQYF. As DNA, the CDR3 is TGTGCCATCAGTGAGGGGGGAATTGACACGCAGTATTTT.

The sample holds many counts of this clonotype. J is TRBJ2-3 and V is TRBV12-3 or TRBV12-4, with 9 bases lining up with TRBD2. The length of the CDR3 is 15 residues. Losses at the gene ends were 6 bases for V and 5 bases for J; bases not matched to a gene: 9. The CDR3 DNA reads TGTGCCAGCAGCCCCAGGCTAGCGGGACGAGATACGCAGTATTTT. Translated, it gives CASSPRLAGRDTQYF.

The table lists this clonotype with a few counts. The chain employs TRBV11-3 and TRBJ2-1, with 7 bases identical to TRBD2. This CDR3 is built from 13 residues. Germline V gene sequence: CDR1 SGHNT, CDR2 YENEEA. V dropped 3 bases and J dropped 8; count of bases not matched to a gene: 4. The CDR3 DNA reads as TGTGCCAGCAGCTTGGGGACTACCCATGAGCAGTTCTTC. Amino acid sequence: CASSLGTTHEQFF. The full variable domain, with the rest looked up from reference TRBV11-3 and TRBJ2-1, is EAGVVQSPRYKIIEKKQPVAFWCNPISGHNTLYWYLQNLGQGPELLIRYENEEAVDDSQLPKDRFSAERLKGVDSTLKIQPAELGDSAVYLCASSLGTTHEQFFGPGTRLTVL.

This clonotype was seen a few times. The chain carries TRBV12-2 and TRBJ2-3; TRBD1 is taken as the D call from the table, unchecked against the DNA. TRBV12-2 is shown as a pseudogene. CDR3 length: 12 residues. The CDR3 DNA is TGTGCAAGTCGCATCAGGGGAGATACGCAGTATTTT. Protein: CASRIRGDTQYF.

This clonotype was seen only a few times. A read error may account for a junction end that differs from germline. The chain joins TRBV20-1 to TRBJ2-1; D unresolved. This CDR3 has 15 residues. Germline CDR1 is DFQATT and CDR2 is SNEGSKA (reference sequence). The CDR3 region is CGASNDESSYNEQFF. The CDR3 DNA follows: TGCGGTGCTAGTAATGATGAGAGCTCCTACAATGAGCAGTTCTTC.

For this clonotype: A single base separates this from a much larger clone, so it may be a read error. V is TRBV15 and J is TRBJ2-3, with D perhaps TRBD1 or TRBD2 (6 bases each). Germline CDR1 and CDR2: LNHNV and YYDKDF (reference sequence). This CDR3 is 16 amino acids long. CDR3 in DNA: TGTACCACCAATCCGGGGGTGGGGGCCCTCACAGATACGCAGTATTTT. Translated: CTTNPGVGALTDTQYF.

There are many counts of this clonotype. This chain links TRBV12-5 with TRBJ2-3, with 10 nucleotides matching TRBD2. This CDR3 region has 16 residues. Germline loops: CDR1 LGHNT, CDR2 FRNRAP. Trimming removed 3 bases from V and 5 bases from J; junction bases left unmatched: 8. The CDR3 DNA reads TGTGCTAGTGGTTTTCTCCTAGCGGGGGCTGAAGATACGCAGTATTTT. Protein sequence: CASGFLLAGAEDTQYF.

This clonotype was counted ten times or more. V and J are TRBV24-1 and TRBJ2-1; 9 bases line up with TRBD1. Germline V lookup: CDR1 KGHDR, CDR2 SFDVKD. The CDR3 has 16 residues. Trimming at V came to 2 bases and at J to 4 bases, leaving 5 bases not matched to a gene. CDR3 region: CATSDSGQGWYNEQFF. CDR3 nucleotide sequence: TGTGCCACCAGTGATTCCGGACAGGGGTGGTACAATGAGCAGTTCTTC.

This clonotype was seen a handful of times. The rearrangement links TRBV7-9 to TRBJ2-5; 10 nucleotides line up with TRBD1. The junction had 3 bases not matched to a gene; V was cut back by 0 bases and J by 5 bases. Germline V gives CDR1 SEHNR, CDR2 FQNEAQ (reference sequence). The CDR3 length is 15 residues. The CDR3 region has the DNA TGTGCCAGCAGCTTAGCGACAGGGGGCTTGGAGACCCAGTACTTC. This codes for CASSLATGGLETQYF.

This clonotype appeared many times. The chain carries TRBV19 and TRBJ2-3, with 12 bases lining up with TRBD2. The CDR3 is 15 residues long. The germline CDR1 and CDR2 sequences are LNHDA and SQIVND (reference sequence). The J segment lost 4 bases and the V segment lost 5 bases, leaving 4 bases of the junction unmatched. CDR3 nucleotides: TGTGCCAGTAGTCCTAGCGGGGGGGCCGCAGATACGCAGTATTTT. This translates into CASSPSGGAADTQYF.

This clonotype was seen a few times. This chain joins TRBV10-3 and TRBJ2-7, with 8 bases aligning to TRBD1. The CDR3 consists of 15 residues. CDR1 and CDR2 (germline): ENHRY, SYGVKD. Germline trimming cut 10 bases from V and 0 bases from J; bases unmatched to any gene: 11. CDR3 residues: CATKRQGPLSYEQYF. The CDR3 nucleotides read TGTGCCACCAAACGACAGGGGCCACTCTCCTACGAGCAGTACTTC.

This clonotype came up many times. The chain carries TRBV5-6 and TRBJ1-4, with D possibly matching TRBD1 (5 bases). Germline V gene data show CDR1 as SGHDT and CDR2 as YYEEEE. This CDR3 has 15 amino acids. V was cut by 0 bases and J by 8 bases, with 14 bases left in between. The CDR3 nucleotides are TGTGCCAGCAGCTTGGCGGCAGGGATGGGGGAAAAACTGTTTTTT. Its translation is CASSLAAGMGEKLFF.

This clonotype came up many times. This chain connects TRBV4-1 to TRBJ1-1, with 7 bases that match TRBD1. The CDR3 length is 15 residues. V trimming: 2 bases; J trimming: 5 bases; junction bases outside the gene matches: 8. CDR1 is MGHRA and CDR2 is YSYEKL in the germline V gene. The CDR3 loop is CASSQSPGGGTEAFF. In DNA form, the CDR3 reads TGCGCCAGCAGCCAAAGCCCAGGGGGAGGGACTGAAGCTTTCTTT.

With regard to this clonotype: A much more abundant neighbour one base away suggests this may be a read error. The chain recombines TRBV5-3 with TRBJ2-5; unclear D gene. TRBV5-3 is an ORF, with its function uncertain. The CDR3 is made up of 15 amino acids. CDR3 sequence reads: CASSSLVEAHETQYF. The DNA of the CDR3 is TGTGCCAGCAGCTCGTTAGTGGAAGCCCACGAGACCCAGTACTTC.

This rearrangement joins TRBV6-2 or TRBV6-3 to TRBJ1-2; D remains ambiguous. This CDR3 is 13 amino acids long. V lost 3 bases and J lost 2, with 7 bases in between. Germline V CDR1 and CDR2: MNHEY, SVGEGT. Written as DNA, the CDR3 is TGTGCCAGCAGTTATGGGAAGAACTATGGCTACACCTTC. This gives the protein CASSYGKNYGYTF.

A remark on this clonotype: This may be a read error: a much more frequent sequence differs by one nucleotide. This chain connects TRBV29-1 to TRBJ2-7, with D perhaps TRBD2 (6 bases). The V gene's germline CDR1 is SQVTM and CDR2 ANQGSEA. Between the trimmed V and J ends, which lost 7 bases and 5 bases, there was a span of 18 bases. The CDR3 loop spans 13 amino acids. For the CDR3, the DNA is TGCAGCGCTGGGGCCCGGCGGGGCGACGAGCAGTACTTC. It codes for CSAGARRGDEQYF.

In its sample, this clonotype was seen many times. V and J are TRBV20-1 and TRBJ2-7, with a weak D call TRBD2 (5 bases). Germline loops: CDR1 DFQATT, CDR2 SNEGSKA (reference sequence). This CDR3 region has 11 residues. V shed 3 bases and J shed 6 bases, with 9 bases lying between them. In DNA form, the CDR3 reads TGCAGTGCTAGGAGGGTCGGCGAGCAGTACTTC. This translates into CSARRVGEQYF.